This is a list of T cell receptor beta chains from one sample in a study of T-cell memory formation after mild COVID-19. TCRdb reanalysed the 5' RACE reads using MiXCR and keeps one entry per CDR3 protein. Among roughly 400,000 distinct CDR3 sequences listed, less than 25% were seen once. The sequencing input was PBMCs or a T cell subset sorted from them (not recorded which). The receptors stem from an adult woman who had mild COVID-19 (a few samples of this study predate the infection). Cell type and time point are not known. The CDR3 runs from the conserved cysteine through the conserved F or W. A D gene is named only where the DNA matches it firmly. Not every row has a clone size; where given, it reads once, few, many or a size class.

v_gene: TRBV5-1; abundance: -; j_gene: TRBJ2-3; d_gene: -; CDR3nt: TGCGCCAGCAGCCCCGGCCCAGGGGGGGGCCCAGATACGCAGTATTTT; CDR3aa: CASSPGPGGGPDTQYF
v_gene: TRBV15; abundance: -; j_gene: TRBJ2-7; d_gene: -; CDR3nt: TGTGCCACCAGCAGAGATTACGGGGGCACCTACGAGCAGTACTTC; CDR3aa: CATSRDYGGTYEQYF
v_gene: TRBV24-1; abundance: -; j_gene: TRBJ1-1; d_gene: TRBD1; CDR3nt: TGTGCCTCCCGGGACAGGGGGGACACTGAAGCTTTCTTT; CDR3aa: CASRDRGDTEAFF
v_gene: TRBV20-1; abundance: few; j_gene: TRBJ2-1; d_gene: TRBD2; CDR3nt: TGCAGTGCTAGAAGTTCCCGGGCGGGGGATGAGCAGTTCTTC; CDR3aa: CSARSSRAGDEQFF
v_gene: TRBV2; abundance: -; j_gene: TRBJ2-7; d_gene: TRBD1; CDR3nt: TGTGCCAGCAGCCCCGGACAGGGGAAATTCTACGAGCAGTACTTC; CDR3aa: CASSPGQGKFYEQYF
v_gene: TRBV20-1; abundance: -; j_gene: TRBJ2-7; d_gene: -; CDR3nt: TGCAGTGCTAGAGTCTCGACGGCTTCCTACGAGCAGTACTTC; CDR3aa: CSARVSTASYEQYF
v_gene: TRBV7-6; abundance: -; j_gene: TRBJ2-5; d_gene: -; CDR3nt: TGTGCCAGCAGCTTAGCAAGTGCGGTACAAGAGACCCAGTACTTC; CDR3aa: CASSLASAVQETQYF
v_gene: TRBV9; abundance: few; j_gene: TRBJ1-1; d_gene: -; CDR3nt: TGTGCCAGCAGCGTAGAGCCGGGGTCGAACACTGAAGCTTTCTTT; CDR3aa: CASSVEPGSNTEAFF
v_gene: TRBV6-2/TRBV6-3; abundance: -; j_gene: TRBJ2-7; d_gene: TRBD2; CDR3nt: TGTGCCAGCAGTTACTCGACTGGACTAGCGGGAGTTATCTCCTACGAGCAGTACTTC; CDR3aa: CASSYSTGLAGVISYEQYF
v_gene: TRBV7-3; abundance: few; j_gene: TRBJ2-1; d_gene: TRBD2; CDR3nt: TGTGCCAGCAGCATCACTAGCGGGGGGGCCGGAAATGAGCAGTTCTTC; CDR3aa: CASSITSGGAGNEQFF
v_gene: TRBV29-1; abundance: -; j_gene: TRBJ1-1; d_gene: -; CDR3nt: TGCAGCGTCCGGGCGGCATCGAGAGTCACTGAAGCTTTCTTT; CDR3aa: CSVRAASRVTEAFF
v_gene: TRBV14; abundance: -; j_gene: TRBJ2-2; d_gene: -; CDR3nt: TGTGCCAGCAGCCAAGAAGGGGTCCCGAACACCGGGGAGCTGTTTTTT; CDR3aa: CASSQEGVPNTGELFF
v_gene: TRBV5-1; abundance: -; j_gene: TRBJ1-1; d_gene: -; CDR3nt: TGCGCCAGCAGCTTGGAGGAGTACACTGAAGCTTTCTTT; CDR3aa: CASSLEEYTEAFF